These 20 T cell receptor beta chains share one sample of origin, sequenced in a study of CD8 T cells in ankylosing spondylitis. One entry per CDR3 protein, called by TCRdb with MiXCR from the 5' RACE reads. The sample has roughly 470,000 distinct CDR3 sequences, 20% to 30% seen once; the top ten hold about 0.9%. Study-wide findings and caveats: A TCR beta motif made of several highly homologous variants seemed typical of ankylosing spondylitis blood.

These receptors have no known antigen. Material for sequencing was blood, either unsorted or a sorted T cell fraction (not recorded which). Receptors were obtained from a male donor with ankylosing spondylitis.

This rearrangement joins TRBV20-1 to TRBJ2-1; 12 nucleotides line up with TRBD2. Unmatched junction bases numbered 6, after V lost 6 bases and J lost 9 bases. Germline V gene sequence: CDR1 DFQATT, CDR2 SNEGSKA (reference sequence). The CDR3 runs 13 residues. For the CDR3, the DNA is TGCAGTGCAGGGACTAGCGGGTCCAGTGAGCAGTTCTTC. Encoded protein: CSAGTSGSSEQFF.

The chain carries TRBV7-8 and TRBJ1-2, with 7 nucleotides matching TRBD1. CDR3 length: 14 amino acids. V trimming: 0 bases; J trimming: 4 bases; junction bases outside the gene matches: 2. Looked up from germline, CDR1 is SGHVS and CDR2 is FQNEAQ. The CDR3 region has the DNA TGTGCCAGCAGCTTAGCGGGGACAGTCTATGGCTACACCTTC. It yields the protein CASSLAGTVYGYTF.

The genes are TRBV12-3 or TRBV12-4 and TRBJ2-2; D is uncertain. V lost 7 bases and J lost 4, with 13 bases in between. The CDR3 spans 14 residues. CDR3 nucleotide sequence: TGTGCCAGCACGTTCGGCTCAGCCACCGGGGAGCTGTTTTTT. Translating gives CASTFGSATGELFF.

This clonotype came up many times. This CDR3 reads CATSYLNDQYF. CDR3 DNA: TGTGCCACTTCCTACCTCAATGACCAGTACTTC. The V call is TRBV10-3, the J call TRBJ2-5, with D unresolved. The CDR3 contains 11 residues. V was shortened by 10 bases and J by 10 bases, with 16 bases between the two germline ends. Germline CDR1 and CDR2: ENHRY and SYGVKD.

CDR3: CATSDPTSGSYNEQFF. As DNA, the CDR3 is TGTGCCACCAGTGATCCTACTAGCGGCTCCTACAATGAGCAGTTCTTC. V usage is TRBV24-1 and J usage is TRBJ2-1, with 8 bases that match TRBD2. This CDR3 spans 16 amino acids. The ends lost 3 bases at V and 0 bases at J; junction bases unmatched: 3. Germline CDR1 and CDR2: KGHDR and SFDVKD.

The rearrangement joins TRBV10-2 to TRBJ1-1; D is uncertain. The CDR3 totals 14 residues. CDR1 is WSHSY and CDR2 is SAAADI in the germline V gene. With 9 bases removed from V and 1 base from J, the gap between germline ends came to 15 bases. The CDR3 region has the DNA TGCGCCAGTCGTCGTGGGCATACGAACACTGAAGCTTTCTTT. Its protein product is CASRRGHTNTEAFF.

This clonotype was counted many times. The rearrangement links TRBV12-3 or TRBV12-4 to TRBJ2-3, with D tentatively TRBD2 (7 bases). V lost 0 bases and J lost 5, with 12 bases in between. The CDR3 contains 15 residues. CDR3 in amino acids: CASSLAGGGGDTQYF. The CDR3 DNA sequence: TGTGCCAGCAGTTTAGCGGGAGGGGGAGGAGATACGCAGTATTTT.

The table lists this clonotype with many counts. The chain carries TRBV3-1 and TRBJ1-1; D remains ambiguous. Germline V gene sequence: CDR1 LGHDT, CDR2 YNNKEL (reference sequence). The CDR3 runs 12 residues. V lost 3 bases to trimming and J lost 11 bases, with 13 bases between them. The CDR3, as DNA: TGTGCCAGCAGCCAGGGAAGTCTAGGGGCTTTCTTT. Translation gives CASSQGSLGAFF.

This clonotype was detected only a few times. The chain combines TRBV28 with TRBJ1-5; TRBD1 might be the D (6 bases). The CDR3 has 19 amino acids. Germline assignment: CDR1 MDHEN and CDR2 SYDVKM. Trimming left V 5 bases short and J 2 bases short, with 25 bases between. The CDR3 DNA follows: TGTGCCAGCAGTCTCTGGGGGGCGGGTAGGGGCGAGGGCAATCAGCCCCAGCATTTT. It encodes CASSLWGAGRGEGNQPQHF.

The chain is built from TRBV6-1 and TRBJ2-5; 14 positions agree with TRBD2. The ends lost 2 bases at V and 4 bases at J; junction bases unmatched: 6. Germline V gene sequence: CDR1 MNHNS, CDR2 SASEGT. The CDR3 sequence is 17 residues long. This CDR3 is CASSEIEGLAGGETQYF. CDR3 coding DNA: TGTGCCAGCAGTGAAATCGAAGGACTAGCGGGAGGAGAGACCCAGTACTTC.

This clonotype has just one count. V usage is TRBV25-1 and J usage is TRBJ1-4; unclear D gene. Germline CDR1 reads MGHDK; CDR2 reads SYGVNS. This CDR3 has 13 residues. Trimming stripped 0 bases from V and 8 bases from J, with 7 bases between. In DNA, the CDR3 is TGTGCCAGCAGTGAATACCTGAAAGAAAAACTGTTTTTT. It translates to CASSEYLKEKLFF.

The rearrangement joins TRBV6-1 to TRBJ1-2, with 9 bases that match TRBD1. The trim removed 6 bases at V and 5 bases at J, leaving 4 bases unmatched. This CDR3 is built from 13 residues. Looked up from germline, CDR1 is MNHNS and CDR2 is SASEGT. CDR3 sequence: CASRPTGGYGYTF. CDR3 DNA sequence: TGTGCCAGCAGGCCGACAGGGGGGTATGGCTACACCTTC.

The CDR3 loop reads CSVTGGDNEKLFF. CDR3 DNA: TGCAGCGTAACAGGGGGCGATAATGAAAAACTGTTTTTT. V is TRBV29-1 and J is TRBJ1-4; 9 bases match TRBD1. The V segment lost 6 bases and the J segment 4 bases; nucleotides outside the gene matches: 3. Per germline, CDR1 SQVTM and CDR2 ANQGSEA. This CDR3 is built from 13 residues.

Comments on this clonotype: A much bigger clone sits one base away, suggesting this may be a read error. The gene calls are TRBV27 and TRBJ2-6; D might be TRBD2 (6 bases). The CDR3 length is 13 residues. Looked up from germline, CDR1 is MNHEY and CDR2 is SMNVEV (reference sequence). Here the CDR3 reads CASTRVGGNVLTF. Written as DNA, the CDR3 is TGTGCCAGCACACGGGTCGGGGGCAACGTCCTGACTTTC. Using reference TRBV27 and TRBJ2-6 for the parts outside the CDR3, the full variable domain is EAQVTQNPRYLITVTGKKLTVTCSQNMNHEYMSWYRQDPGLGLRQIYYSMNVEVTDKGDVPEGYKVSRKEKRNFPLILESPSPNQTSLYFCASTRVGGNVLTFGAGSRLTVL.

The chain carries TRBV4-1 and TRBJ1-1; 10 bases match TRBD1. Germline loops: CDR1 MGHRA, CDR2 YSYEKL. After removal of 0 bases from V and 13 bases from J, the junction contained 5 bases not matched to a gene. The CDR3 has 13 amino acids. DNA of the CDR3: TGCGCCAGCAGCCAAGAGGCCGGGACAGGGGATTTCTTT. Translation: CASSQEAGTGDFF.

Only a few counts were recorded for this clonotype. J is TRBJ2-3 and V is TRBV4-2; 7 bases are shared with TRBD2. The V gene's germline CDR1 is LGHNA and CDR2 YNFKEQ. The CDR3 totals 15 residues. V lost 0 bases to trimming and J lost 2 bases; unmatched junction nucleotides: 2. Here the CDR3 DNA reads TGTGCCAGCAGCCAAGAGGCGGGAGACACAGATACGCAGTATTTT. Residues: CASSQEAGDTDTQYF.

There are a few counts of this clonotype. CDR3 loop: CASRKQETQYF. As DNA, the CDR3 is TGTGCCAGCAGAAAGCAAGAGACCCAGTACTTC. The chain uses TRBV3-1 and TRBJ2-5; D gene unclear. This CDR3 contains 11 residues. V was trimmed by 6 bases and J by 2 bases, leaving 4 bases between them. Germline lookup yields CDR1 LGHDT and CDR2 YNNKEL (reference sequence).

Only a few counts were recorded for this clonotype. This rearrangement joins TRBV20-1 to TRBJ1-1; possibly TRBD1 for D (6 bases). Germline loops: CDR1 DFQATT, CDR2 SNEGSKA (reference sequence). With 2 bases removed from V and 11 bases from J, the gap between germline ends came to 12 bases. The CDR3 totals 11 residues. The CDR3 loop is CSARKTGNAFF. The CDR3 nucleotides are TGCAGTGCTAGAAAAACAGGGAACGCTTTCTTT.

The V call is TRBV30, the J call TRBJ2-3; D perhaps matches TRBD1 (5 bases). Looked up from germline, CDR1 is GTSNPN and CDR2 is SVGIG (reference sequence). The CDR3 extends over 16 amino acids. Trimming pared 1 base from V and 1 base from J, leaving 15 bases between. The CDR3 DNA reads as TGTGCCTGGAGTGGGACACTCCGGTGGGGCACAGATACGCAGTATTTT. It yields the protein CAWSGTLRWGTDTQYF.

The rearrangement joins TRBV7-2 to TRBJ1-2, with D possibly being TRBD1 (6 bases). CDR3 length equals 15 residues. The germline V gene has CDR1 SGHTA and CDR2 FQGNSA. Trimming pared 5 bases from V and 3 bases from J, leaving 16 bases between. CDR3 bases: TGTGCCAGCAGCCCCCGGTCGGGGGGCGACTATGGCTACACCTTC. Translation: CASSPRSGGDYGYTF.